This T cell receptor beta chain was retrieved from a study of blood T cell repertoires in COVID-19. Study summary: Samples representing acute and convalescent COVID-19 were sourced from the United States, Italy and Spain. In each case, the material was cDNA or gDNA derived from T cells, B-cell-depleted T cells, or PBMCs.

There are 13 residues in the CDR3. Germline values: CDR1 LGHDT, CDR2 YNNKEL (reference sequence). The junction had 8 bases not matched to a gene; V was cut back by 4 bases and J by 8 bases. Profiling relied on immunoSEQ multiplex PCR, and the TCRdb table lists in-frame clones only, not all of them. The sample yields around 400,000 clones, approximately 89% seen once. Sequenced material: peripheral blood. V and J are TRBV3-1 (or the pseudogene TRBV3-2) and TRBJ2-7, with TRBD1 matching over 7 bases. This sequence originates from a woman in her sixties with COVID-19, enrolled during active disease. CDR3 sequence reads: CASSLTLGQQQYF. The CDR3, as DNA: TGTGCCAGCAGCCTAACCTTGGGACAGCAGCAGTACTTC.